The present entry profiles one T cell receptor (beta chain) with its context. This clonotype showed up many times. The antigen it binds to is not known. One base away there is no much larger clone; base qualities are not given. This specimen belongs to a study of regulatory T cells in long-lasting Graves disease (dated by TCRdb to about 2021). Study-level background: In the newly diagnosed Graves' disease group, patients had been taking antithyroid drugs for less than 3 months. Patients with persistent Graves' disease were compared with patients with newly diagnosed Graves' disease using TCR sequencing and RNA sequencing of peripheral blood. The study was registered as a clinical trial and conducted in China. TCR sequencing covered some 13 persistent and roughly 20 newly diagnosed Graves' disease patients, 33 samples in total. Here is what the overall study found, with its caveats: The authors noted that the small sample size was a limitation that may lower accuracy. Lower TCR Shannon entropy and fewer highly expanded clones were observed in persistent Graves' disease patients than in newly diagnosed patients, which suggested clonal expansion. Patients with persistent disease shared more public clonotypes (about 2,900) than newly diagnosed patients did (around 1,000). Preferential use of TRBV28, TRBJ1-2 and TRBJ2-5 was observed in persistent disease, whereas TRBV20-1 and TRBJ2-1 were favored in newly diagnosed disease. Sequencing and analysis were limited to the TCR beta chain. The study examined only peripheral blood because the primary lesion, thyroid tissue, could not be accessed.

The library was prepared using multiplex PCR. The instrument given in TCRdb is Illumina HiSeq 4000. To build TCR beta libraries, CDR3 regions were amplified by Arm-PCR using iRepertoire HTBI primers. PCR products were gel purified before sequencing. For the original study's pipeline: Across samples, fewer than 70 TRBV and 15 or so TRBJ segments were identified and used for gene usage analysis of CDR3 amino acid clonotypes. Filtered high-quality paired reads were merged into contigs using COPE and FqMerger. Contigs were aligned with BLAST to IMGT TRBV, TRBD and TRBJ reference genes, and CDR3 was defined per IMGT. Any clonotype with a frequency above 0.1% was classified as a highly expanded clone. Shannon entropy served as the measure of repertoire diversity, while the Gini coefficient captured V-J evenness. A clonotype was considered public if more than one individual shared it. The public reads were quality trimmed at Q25 with fastp and then assembled into clones with MiXCR by TCRdb, keeping productive beta chains. Rows merge per CDR3 protein into single entries with the most common DNA and genes. The V and J calls and clone size come from TCRdb's table, not from the authors' own analysis. The sample table contains 400,000 to 450,000 distinct CDR3 sequences; only one count was recorded for under 15% of them. The ten largest clones represent over 15% of the sample.

The time point label here, explained by the study, means: newly diagnosed GD, antithyroid drugs for less than 3 months. RNA was extracted from PBMCs in TRIzol for both TCR sequencing and RNA sequencing. The diagnosis of Graves' disease followed American Thyroid Association guidelines. The patients came from an endocrinology department in Xi'an, China. From each patient, about 9.7 milliliters of peripheral blood was collected into an EDTA anticoagulant tube. Ficoll Paque Plus density gradient separation was used to isolate PBMCs, and no additional T cell sorting was done. RNA quality was checked with an Agilent 2100 Bioanalyzer and agarose gel, and concentration with a NanoDrop 2000. Trimming removed 4 bases from V and 5 bases from J; the gene matches leave 3 bases unexplained. There are 14 amino acids in the CDR3, from cysteine to phenylalanine inclusive. Of the read, only the CDR3 DNA is kept; its 42 bases are in frame from base 1. Sequences MGHRA (CDR1) and YSYEKL (CDR2) are obtained from the germline V gene.

This same sample was also part of a study on T cells in Graves' hyperthyroidism and ophthalmopathy. The second study also describes: Stable Graves' hyperthyroidism was defined as the absence of progression to ophthalmopathy over 18 months of follow-up. Hyperthyroidism patients were newly diagnosed, with disease duration under 2 months, and aged 18 to 65 years. Exclusion was applied to patients with uncontrolled infections, other autoimmune diseases, pregnancy or lactation. Clinical symptoms, serum thyroxine and TRAb, thyroid ultrasound, and orbital computed tomography formed the basis for the diagnoses. A first-round RT-PCR of the TCR CDR3 used the HTBI primer set with the Qiagen OneStep RT-PCR kit. Most expanded thyroid clonotypes (frequency above 0.001) were also detected in blood, suggesting blood repertoires may reflect thyroid immune responses. A model built on a 13 V-J signature distinguished ophthalmopathy from stable hyperthyroidism, reaching 85% to 90% sensitivity and about 81% specificity in cross-validation and 80%/75% in testing. In validation, the model predicted progression to ophthalmopathy a median of around 6.5 months before onset, with approximately 68% sensitivity and roughly 72% specificity. To identify TCR V-J signatures that set the groups apart, the researchers used a discovery cohort of about a hundred patients, made up of 40 to 45 with Graves' ophthalmopathy and around 58 with stable Graves' hyperthyroidism. Prospective prediction of ophthalmopathy was tested in an independent validation cohort of fewer than 20 hyperthyroidism patients and 17 patients who later progressed to ophthalmopathy. For training and testing, the 100 or so patients in the discovery cohort were randomly divided in a 7:3 ratio. The study also compared thyroid tissue and blood T-cell repertoires from a handful of Graves' hyperthyroidism patients. After blood sampling, hyperthyroidism patients were treated with methimazole at a starting dose of 30 mg daily, and ophthalmopathy patients were treated with high-dose intravenous methylprednisolone. The libraries were constructed in a second round of multiplex PCR and then size-selected and purified. Paired-end sequencing of the libraries was performed with 100 bp reads on an Illumina HiSeq2000. SOAPnuke was used to process the raw data, removing reads that contained adapters or uncalled bases, had a mean Phred below 15, or lacked an exact match to the constant primer or identifier. COPE v1.2.5 was used to merge the high-quality paired reads, and each unique nucleotide sequence was defined as a clonotype. Clonotypes were aligned to IMGT TRBV, TRBD and TRBJ reference segments using MiTCR v1.1. The analysis was restricted to V-J combinations with a frequency above 0.0001, which together covered 99% to 99.2% of the repertoires. The TCS score was defined as F50 (clonal expansion) divided by E x V (chaos), with BLOSUM62-based TCRdist calculated between CDR3 peptides within each V-J. Welch's t-statistics and random forest reduced 500 to 650 V-J features to roughly 13, which were used in a naive Bayes classifier (R e1071). Sample size was not statistically predetermined, and investigators were not blinded to group allocation. The paper reports TCR Vbeta CDR3 sequencing of over 130 peripheral blood samples: under 45 ophthalmopathy, about 75 hyperthyroidism and approximately 17 progressor patients.

The TCR comes from a woman aged 25 to 39 with Graves disease. Donor details come from another sample of the same person, matched by shared clones. This receptor chain uses TRBV4-1 and TRBJ2-7; TRBD1 fits 12 bases in the junction. The source material was peripheral blood mononuclear cells (PBMCs), sampled at new diagnosis, from a patient treated with antithyroid drugs. The bases are TGCGCCAGCAGCCGGGGACAGGGGGCCCACGAGCAGTACTTC. Its protein reads: CASSRGQGAHEQYF.